The following is a TCR beta chain sequence with its context. As yet, its antigen is unknown. This sample was taken from a study of beta chain features in type 1 diabetes. This CDR3 is 19 amino acids long. Germline V lookup: CDR1 GTSNPN, CDR2 SVGIG (reference sequence). V trimming: 4 bases; J trimming: 6 bases; junction bases outside the gene matches: 18. What was sequenced were expressed TCRB transcripts, since all of the isolated RNA had been reverse transcribed. Repertoires were generated with immunoSEQ multiplex PCR, while TCRdb's copy carries only in-frame clones and drops some. Among some 240,000 clones listed, about a tenth were seen once. Regarding the study as a whole: TCRB repertoires of naive, central memory and Treg cells appeared more similar among patients than among healthy donors.

Sequencing was carried out using central memory CD4+ T cells from blood. This clonotype originated in a man aged 18 to 30 in good health. The genes are TRBV30 and TRBJ2-2; 12 bases match TRBD1. CDR3 loop: CAWTPGQGAWVEWSGELFF. CDR3 nucleotide sequence: TGTGCCTGGACCCCGGGACAGGGGGCTTGGGTGGAGTGGTCCGGGGAGCTGTTTTTT.